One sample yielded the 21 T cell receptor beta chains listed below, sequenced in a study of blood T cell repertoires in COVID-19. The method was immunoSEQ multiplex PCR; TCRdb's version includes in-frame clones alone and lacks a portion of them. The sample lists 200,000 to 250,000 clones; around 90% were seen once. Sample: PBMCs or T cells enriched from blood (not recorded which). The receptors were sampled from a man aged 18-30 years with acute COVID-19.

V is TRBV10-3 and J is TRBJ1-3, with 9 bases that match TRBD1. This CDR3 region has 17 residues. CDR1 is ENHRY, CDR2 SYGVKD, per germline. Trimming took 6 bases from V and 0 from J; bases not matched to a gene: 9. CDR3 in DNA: TGTGCCATCAGATCCTGGACAGGGGATTACTCTGGAAACACCATATATTTT. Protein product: CAIRSWTGDYSGNTIYF.

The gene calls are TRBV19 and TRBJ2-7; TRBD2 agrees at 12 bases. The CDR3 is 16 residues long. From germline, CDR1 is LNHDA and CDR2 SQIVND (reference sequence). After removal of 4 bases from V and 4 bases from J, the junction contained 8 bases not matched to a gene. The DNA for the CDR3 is TGTGCCAGTAGTAAAAATCTAGCGGGAGGGCCGTACGAGCAGTACTTC. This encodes CASSKNLAGGPYEQYF. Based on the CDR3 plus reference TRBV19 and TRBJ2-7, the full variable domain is DGGITQSPKYLFRKEGQNVTLSCEQNLNHDAMYWYRQDPGQGLRLIYYSQIVNDFQKGDIAEGYSVSREKKESFPLTVTSAQKNPTAFYLCASSKNLAGGPYEQYFGPGTRLTVT.

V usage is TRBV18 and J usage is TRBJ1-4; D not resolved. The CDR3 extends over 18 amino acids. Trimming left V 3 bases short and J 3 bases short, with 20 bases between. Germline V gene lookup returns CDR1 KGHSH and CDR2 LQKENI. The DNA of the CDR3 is TGTGCCAGCTCACCTATGATGACATCGTCCAGCCCTAATGAAAAACTGTTTTTT. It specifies CASSPMMTSSSPNEKLFF.

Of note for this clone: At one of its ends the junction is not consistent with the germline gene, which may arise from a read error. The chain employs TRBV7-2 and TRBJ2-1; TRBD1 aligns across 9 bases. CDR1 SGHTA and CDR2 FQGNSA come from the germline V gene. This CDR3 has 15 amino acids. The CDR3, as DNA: TGTGCCAGCAGCTTAGTCGGACAGGGGTCCAATGGGCAGTTCTTC. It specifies CASSLVGQGSNGQFF.

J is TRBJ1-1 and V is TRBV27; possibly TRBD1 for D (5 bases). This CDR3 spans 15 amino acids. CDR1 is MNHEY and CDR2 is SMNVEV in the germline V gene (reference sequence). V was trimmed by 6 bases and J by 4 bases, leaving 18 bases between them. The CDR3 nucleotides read TGTGCCAGCAGCCCACTCGGCGGGGACGGCACTGAAGCTTTCTTT. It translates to CASSPLGGDGTEAFF.

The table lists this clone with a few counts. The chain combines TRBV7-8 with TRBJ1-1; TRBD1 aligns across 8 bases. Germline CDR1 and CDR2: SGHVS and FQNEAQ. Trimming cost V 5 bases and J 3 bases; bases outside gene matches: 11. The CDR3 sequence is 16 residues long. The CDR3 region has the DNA TGTGCCAGCAGCAAAGGCCCTGGACAGGGATACACTGAAGCTTTCTTT. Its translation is CASSKGPGQGYTEAFF.

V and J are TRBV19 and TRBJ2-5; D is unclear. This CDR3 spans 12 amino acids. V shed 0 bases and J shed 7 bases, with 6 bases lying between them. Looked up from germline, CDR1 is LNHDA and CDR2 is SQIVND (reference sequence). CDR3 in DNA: TGTGCCAGTAGTATAGATGGCGGGACCCAGTACTTC. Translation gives CASSIDGGTQYF. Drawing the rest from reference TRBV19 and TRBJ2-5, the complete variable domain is DGGITQSPKYLFRKEGQNVTLSCEQNLNHDAMYWYRQDPGQGLRLIYYSQIVNDFQKGDIAEGYSVSREKKESFPLTVTSAQKNPTAFYLCASSIDGGTQYFGPGTRLLVL.

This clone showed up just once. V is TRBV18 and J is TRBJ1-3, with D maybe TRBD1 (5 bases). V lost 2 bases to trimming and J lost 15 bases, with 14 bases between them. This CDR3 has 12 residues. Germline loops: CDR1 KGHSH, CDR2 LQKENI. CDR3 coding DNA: TGTGCCAGCTCACCAATCATGGGGCTGGAATATTTT. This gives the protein CASSPIMGLEYF.

This CDR3 is CASSLGLGTIYF. The CDR3 region has the DNA TGTGCCAGCAGTTTAGGGCTTGGCACCATATATTTT. The chain links TRBV12-3 or TRBV12-4 to TRBJ1-3; D unclear. The CDR3 totals 12 residues. V was pared by 1 base and J by 9 bases, with 7 bases between.

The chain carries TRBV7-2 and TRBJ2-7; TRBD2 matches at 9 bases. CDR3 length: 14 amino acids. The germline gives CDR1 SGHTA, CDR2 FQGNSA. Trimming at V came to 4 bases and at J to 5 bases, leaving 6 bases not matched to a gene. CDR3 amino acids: CASSSVAGANEQYF. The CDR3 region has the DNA TGTGCCAGCAGCTCCGTAGCGGGAGCCAACGAGCAGTACTTC.

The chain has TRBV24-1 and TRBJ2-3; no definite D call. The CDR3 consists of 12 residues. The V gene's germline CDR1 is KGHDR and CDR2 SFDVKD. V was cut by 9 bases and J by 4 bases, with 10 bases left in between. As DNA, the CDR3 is TGTGCCACCGCCAGAGGAGCAGATACGCAGTATTTT. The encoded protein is CATARGADTQYF.

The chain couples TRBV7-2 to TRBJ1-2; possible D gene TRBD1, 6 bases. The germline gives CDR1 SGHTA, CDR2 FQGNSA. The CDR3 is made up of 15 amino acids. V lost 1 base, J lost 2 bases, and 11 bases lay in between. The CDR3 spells CASSLGGQLNYGYTF. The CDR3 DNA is TGTGCCAGCAGCTTAGGGGGACAACTAAACTATGGCTACACCTTC.

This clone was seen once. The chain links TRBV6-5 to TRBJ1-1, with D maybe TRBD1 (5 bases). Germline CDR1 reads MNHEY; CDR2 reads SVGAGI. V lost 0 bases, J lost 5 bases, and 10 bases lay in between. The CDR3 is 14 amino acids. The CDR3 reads CASSYSQGLTEAFF. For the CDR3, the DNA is TGTGCCAGCAGTTACTCGCAGGGTTTGACTGAAGCTTTCTTT.

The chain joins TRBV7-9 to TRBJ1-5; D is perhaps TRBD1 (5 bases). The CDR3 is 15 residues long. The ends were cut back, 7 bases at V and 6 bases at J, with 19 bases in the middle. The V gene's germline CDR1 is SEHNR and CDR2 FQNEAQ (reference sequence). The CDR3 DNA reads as TGTGCCAGCAACTCCGGGGGGTCTTTGGGTCAGCCCCAGCATTTT. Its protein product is CASNSGGSLGQPQHF.

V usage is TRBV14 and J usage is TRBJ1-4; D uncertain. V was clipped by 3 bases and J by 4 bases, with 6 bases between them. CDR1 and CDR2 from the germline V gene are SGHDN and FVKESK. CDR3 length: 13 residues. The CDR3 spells CASSQDFNEKLFF. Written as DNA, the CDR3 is TGTGCCAGCAGCCAGGACTTTAATGAAAAACTGTTTTTT.

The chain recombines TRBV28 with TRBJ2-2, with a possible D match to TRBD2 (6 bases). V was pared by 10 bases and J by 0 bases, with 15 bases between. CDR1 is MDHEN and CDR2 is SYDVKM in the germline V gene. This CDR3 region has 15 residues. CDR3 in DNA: TGTGCCATCCGGGCGGGGAAGACGAACACCGGGGAGCTGTTTTTT. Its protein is CAIRAGKTNTGELFF.

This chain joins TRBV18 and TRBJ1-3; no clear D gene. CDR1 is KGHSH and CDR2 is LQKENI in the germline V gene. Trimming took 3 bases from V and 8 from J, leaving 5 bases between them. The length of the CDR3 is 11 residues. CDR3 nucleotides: TGTGCCAGCTCACCCGGGGACACCATATATTTT. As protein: CASSPGDTIYF.

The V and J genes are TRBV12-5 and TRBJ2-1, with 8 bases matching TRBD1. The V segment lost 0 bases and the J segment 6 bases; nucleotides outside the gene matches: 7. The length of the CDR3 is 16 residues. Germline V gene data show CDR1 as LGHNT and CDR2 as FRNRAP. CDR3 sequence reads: CASGLVVQQGGNEQFF. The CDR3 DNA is TGTGCTAGTGGTTTGGTAGTCCAACAGGGGGGCAATGAGCAGTTCTTC.

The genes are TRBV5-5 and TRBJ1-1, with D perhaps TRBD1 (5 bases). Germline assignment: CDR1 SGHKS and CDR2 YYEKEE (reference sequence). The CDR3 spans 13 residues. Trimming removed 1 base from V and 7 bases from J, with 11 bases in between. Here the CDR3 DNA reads TGTGCCAGCAGCTTGAGGCCAGGGTATGAAGCTTTCTTT. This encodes CASSLRPGYEAFF.

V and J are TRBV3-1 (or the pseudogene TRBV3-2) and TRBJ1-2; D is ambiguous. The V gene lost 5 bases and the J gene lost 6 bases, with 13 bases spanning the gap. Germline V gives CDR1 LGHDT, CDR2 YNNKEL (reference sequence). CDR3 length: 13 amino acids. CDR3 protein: CASSTGSPDGYTF. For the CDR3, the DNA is TGTGCCAGCAGCACGGGGAGTCCGGATGGCTACACCTTC.

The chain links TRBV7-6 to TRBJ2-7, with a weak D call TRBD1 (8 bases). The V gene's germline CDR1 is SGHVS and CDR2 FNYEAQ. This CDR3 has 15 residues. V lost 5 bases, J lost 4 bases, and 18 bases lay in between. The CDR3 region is CASSQGQGGGYEQYF. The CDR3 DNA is TGTGCCAGCAGCCAAGGACAGGGAGGGGGGTACGAGCAGTACTTC. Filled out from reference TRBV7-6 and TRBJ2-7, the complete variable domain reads GAGVSQSPRYKVTKRGQDVALRCDPISGHVSLYWYRQALGQGPEFLTYFNYEAQQDKSGLPNDRFSAERPEGSISTLTIQRTEQRDSAMYRCASSQGQGGGYEQYFGPGTRLTVT.